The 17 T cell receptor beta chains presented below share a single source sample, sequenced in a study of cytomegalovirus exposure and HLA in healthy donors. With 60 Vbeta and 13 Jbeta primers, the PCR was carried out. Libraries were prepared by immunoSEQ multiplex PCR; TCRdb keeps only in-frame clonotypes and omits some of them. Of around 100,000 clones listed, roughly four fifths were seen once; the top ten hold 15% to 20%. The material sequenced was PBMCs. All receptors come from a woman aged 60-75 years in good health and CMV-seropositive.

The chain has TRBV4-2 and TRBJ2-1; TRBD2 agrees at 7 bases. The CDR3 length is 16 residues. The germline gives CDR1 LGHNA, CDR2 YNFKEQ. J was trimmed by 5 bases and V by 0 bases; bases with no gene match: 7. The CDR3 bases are TGTGCCAGCAGCCAAGAGGGGGGGACGAGGCACAATGAGCAGTTCTTC. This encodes CASSQEGGTRHNEQFF.

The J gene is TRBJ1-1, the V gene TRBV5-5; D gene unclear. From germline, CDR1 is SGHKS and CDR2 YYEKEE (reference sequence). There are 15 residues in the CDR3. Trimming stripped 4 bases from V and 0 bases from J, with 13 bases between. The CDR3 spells CASSLSGRLNTEAFF. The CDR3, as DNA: TGTGCCAGCAGCCTTAGCGGACGGTTGAACACTGAAGCTTTCTTT.

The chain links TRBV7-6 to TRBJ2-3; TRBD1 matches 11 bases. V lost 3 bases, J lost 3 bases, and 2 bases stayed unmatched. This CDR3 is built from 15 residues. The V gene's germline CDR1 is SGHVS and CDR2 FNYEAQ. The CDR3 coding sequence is TGTGCCAGCAGCTTGGGACAGGGGGGGACAGATACGCAGTATTTT. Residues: CASSLGQGGTDTQYF.

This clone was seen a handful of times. The DNA for the CDR3 is TGTGCCAGCAGCCCGCGGGCCTACGAGCAGTACTTC. Translated: CASSPRAYEQYF. The genes are TRBV11-1 and TRBJ2-7; D perhaps matches TRBD2 (5 bases). Germline V gives CDR1 SGHAT, CDR2 FQDESV (reference sequence). Trimming cost V 5 bases and J 2 bases, with 7 bases left between them. CDR3 length: 12 amino acids.

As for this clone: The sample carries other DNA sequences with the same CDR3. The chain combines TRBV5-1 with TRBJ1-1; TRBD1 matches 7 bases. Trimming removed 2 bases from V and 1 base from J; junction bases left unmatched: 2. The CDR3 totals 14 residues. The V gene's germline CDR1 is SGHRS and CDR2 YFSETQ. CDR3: CASSLGTANTEAFF. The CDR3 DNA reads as TGCGCCAGCAGCTTAGGGACAGCGAACACTGAAGCTTTCTTT.

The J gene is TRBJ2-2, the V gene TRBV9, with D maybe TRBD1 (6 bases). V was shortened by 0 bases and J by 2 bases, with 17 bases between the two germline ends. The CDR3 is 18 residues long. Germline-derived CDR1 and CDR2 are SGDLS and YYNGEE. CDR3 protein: CASSVGPPTGTNTGELFF. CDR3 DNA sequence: TGTGCCAGCAGCGTAGGTCCGCCCACAGGGACAAACACCGGGGAGCTGTTTTTT.

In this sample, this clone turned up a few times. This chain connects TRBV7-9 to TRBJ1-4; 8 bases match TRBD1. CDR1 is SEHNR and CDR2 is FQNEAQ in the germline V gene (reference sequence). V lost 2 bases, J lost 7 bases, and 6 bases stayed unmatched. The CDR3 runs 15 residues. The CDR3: CASSLPSGTGEKLFF. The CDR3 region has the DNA TGTGCCAGCAGCTTACCTTCCGGGACAGGTGAAAAACTGTTTTTT.

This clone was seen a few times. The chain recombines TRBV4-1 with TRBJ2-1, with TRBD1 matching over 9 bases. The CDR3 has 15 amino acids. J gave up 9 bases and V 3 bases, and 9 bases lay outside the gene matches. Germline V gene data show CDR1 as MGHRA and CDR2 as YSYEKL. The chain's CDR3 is CASSHAGQGTGEQFF. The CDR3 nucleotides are TGCGCCAGCAGCCATGCAGGACAGGGGACAGGTGAGCAGTTCTTC.

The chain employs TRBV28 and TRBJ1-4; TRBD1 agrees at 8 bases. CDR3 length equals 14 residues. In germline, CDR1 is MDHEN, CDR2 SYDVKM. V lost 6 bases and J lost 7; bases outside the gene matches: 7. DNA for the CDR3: TGTGCCAGCAGACCAGGGGGCGCAGGTGAAAAACTGTTTTTT. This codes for CASRPGGAGEKLFF.

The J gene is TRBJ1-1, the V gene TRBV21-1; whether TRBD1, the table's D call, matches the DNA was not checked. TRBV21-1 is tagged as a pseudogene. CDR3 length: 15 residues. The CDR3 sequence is CASSTRDRVGTEAFF. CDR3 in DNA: TGTGCCAGCAGCACGAGGGACAGGGTGGGGACTGAAGCTTTCTTT.

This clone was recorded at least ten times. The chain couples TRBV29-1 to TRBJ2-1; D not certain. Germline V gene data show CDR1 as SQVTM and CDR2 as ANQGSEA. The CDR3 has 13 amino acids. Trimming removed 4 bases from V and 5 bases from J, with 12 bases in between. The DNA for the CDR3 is TGCAGCGTTGCGGGTATTGGTAACAATGAGCAGTTCTTC. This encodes CSVAGIGNNEQFF.

The CDR3 spells CASSQVSGRNTEAFF. DNA for the CDR3: TGTGCCAGCTCACAGGTGTCAGGGCGGAACACTGAAGCTTTCTTT. The rearrangement joins TRBV18 to TRBJ1-1; a weak D match, TRBD1 (5 bases). The V end was cut by 4 bases, the J end by 1 base, with 13 bases between. Germline CDR1 is KGHSH and CDR2 is LQKENI. The CDR3 spans 15 residues.

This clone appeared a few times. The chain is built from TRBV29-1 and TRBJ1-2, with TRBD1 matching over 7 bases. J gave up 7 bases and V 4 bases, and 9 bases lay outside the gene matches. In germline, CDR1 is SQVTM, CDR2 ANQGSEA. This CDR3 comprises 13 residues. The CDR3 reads CSVATEGASGYTF. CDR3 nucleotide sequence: TGCAGCGTTGCGACCGAGGGGGCTAGTGGCTACACCTTC.

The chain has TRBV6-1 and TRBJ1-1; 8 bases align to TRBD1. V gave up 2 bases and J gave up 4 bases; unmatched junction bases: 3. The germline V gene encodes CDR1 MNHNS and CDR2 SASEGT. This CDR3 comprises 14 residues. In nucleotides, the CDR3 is TGTGCCAGCAGTGAACAGGGGGCAATCACTGAAGCTTTCTTT. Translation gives CASSEQGAITEAFF.

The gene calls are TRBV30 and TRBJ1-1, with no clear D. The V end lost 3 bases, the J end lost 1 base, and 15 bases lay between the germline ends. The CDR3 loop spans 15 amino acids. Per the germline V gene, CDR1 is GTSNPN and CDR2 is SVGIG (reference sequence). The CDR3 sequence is CAWRSAGWRNTEAFF. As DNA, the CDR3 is TGTGCCTGGAGATCGGCAGGCTGGCGGAACACTGAAGCTTTCTTT.

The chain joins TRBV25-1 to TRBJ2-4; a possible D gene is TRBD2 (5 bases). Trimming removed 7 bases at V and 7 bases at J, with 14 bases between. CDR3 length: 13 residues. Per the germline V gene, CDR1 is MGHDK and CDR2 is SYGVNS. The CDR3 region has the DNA TGTGCCAGCAACGCACTTGGCGGGAACATTCAGTACTTC. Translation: CASNALGGNIQYF.

CDR3 nucleotide sequence: TGTGCCACCGACAGCCGGGAGGCCAATGAGCAGTTCTTC. Protein sequence: CATDSREANEQFF. This chain joins TRBV6-1 and TRBJ2-1; TRBD2 aligns across 7 bases. CDR1 MNHNS and CDR2 SASEGT come from the germline V gene. The CDR3 runs to 13 residues. The V gene end was trimmed by 10 bases and the J gene end by 6 bases; junction bases not matched to a gene: 9.